The 29 T cell receptor beta chains below come from one sample, sequenced in a study of blood T cell repertoires in COVID-19 (dated by TCRdb to 2020 to 2022). Libraries were built with the immunoSEQ multiplex PCR assay. What TCRdb holds here is the immuneACCESS table cut down to in-frame rearrangements. Part of the clones is not present; checked against another copy, under half of the missing clones reflect an unresolved V gene, and the others are unexplained. This sample comprises roughly 40,000 clones, 80% to 90% of them detected only once. Around 8.5% of the sample is taken by the ten largest. The sample was peripheral blood. Every receptor here comes from a young man with active or convalescent COVID-19.

This chain joins TRBV2 and TRBJ2-7, with 11 bases lining up with TRBD1. Germline V gene sequence: CDR1 SNHLY, CDR2 FYNNEI. V was clipped by 6 bases and J by 2 bases; unmatched bases: 3. The CDR3 runs to 14 residues. The CDR3 spells CASSGGQGAYEQYF. In DNA, the CDR3 is TGTGCCAGCAGCGGGGGACAGGGGGCCTACGAGCAGTACTTC.

The V call is TRBV5-1, the J call TRBJ1-1, with a tentative D call TRBD1 (5 bases). The CDR3 loop spans 13 amino acids. Germline V gene sequence: CDR1 SGHRS, CDR2 YFSETQ. V lost 7 bases to trimming and J lost 1 base, with 11 bases between them. CDR3 residues: CASGHQANTEAFF. In DNA form, the CDR3 reads TGCGCCAGCGGACACCAGGCGAACACTGAAGCTTTCTTT.

The rearrangement links TRBV5-1 to TRBJ2-3, with 10 bases aligning to TRBD2. From germline, CDR1 is SGHRS and CDR2 YFSETQ. The V gene end was trimmed by 2 bases and the J gene end by 0 bases; junction bases not matched to a gene: 9. This CDR3 region has 18 residues. CDR3 region: CASSLHSPTSGSTDTQYF. For the CDR3, the DNA is TGCGCCAGCAGCTTACATTCCCCGACTAGCGGGAGCACAGATACGCAGTATTTT.

The V call is TRBV7-9, the J call TRBJ1-2; 7 bases line up with TRBD1. V lost 3 bases to trimming and J lost 4 bases; unmatched junction nucleotides: 5. CDR1 is SEHNR and CDR2 is FQNEAQ in the germline V gene (reference sequence). The CDR3 contains 14 residues. The CDR3, as DNA: TGTGCCAGCAGCTTCGAGGGGGCATCCTATGGCTACACCTTC. Translation gives CASSFEGASYGYTF.

The chain is built from TRBV2 and TRBJ1-2; a weak D match, TRBD1 (6 bases). The V end was cut by 3 bases, the J end by 4 bases, with 15 bases between. The CDR3 runs 15 residues. Germline V gene data show CDR1 as SNHLY and CDR2 as FYNNEI. The CDR3 loop is CASSEDSGRLYGYTF. The CDR3, as DNA: TGTGCCAGCAGTGAGGACAGCGGCCGTCTCTATGGCTACACCTTC.

V is TRBV5-1 and J is TRBJ2-6; weak D call: TRBD2 (5 bases). The CDR3 spans 15 residues. Trimming removed 3 bases at V and 0 bases at J, with 7 bases between. Germline CDR1 is SGHRS and CDR2 is YFSETQ. CDR3 region: CASSYGNSGANVLTF. CDR3 coding DNA: TGCGCCAGCAGCTACGGGAACTCTGGGGCCAACGTCCTGACTTTC.

The chain employs TRBV29-1 and TRBJ1-2; 7 bases match TRBD1. Germline V gene sequence: CDR1 SQVTM, CDR2 ANQGSEA. Trimming cost V 6 bases and J 5 bases; bases outside gene matches: 3. The CDR3 has 11 amino acids. CDR3 nucleotide sequence: TGCAGCGTAACAGGGGTTTATGGCTACACCTTC. Residues: CSVTGVYGYTF.

This sequence joins TRBV5-1 and TRBJ1-2; 11 bases fit TRBD1. Per germline, CDR1 SGHRS and CDR2 YFSETQ. V lost 2 bases to trimming and J lost 2 bases; unmatched junction nucleotides: 2. The length of the CDR3 is 15 residues. This CDR3 reads CASSFGQGANYGYTF. The CDR3 DNA reads as TGCGCCAGCAGCTTTGGACAGGGGGCCAACTATGGCTACACCTTC.

The chain joins TRBV4-3 to TRBJ1-2; 10 bases fit TRBD1. The CDR3 is 15 residues long. Germline-derived CDR1 and CDR2 are LGHNA and YSLEER. V gave up 3 bases and J gave up 8 bases; unmatched junction bases: 9. CDR3 nucleotides: TGCGCCAGCAGCCAGTCAGGACAGGGGGTAGAAGGCTACACCTTC. Translated: CASSQSGQGVEGYTF.

This rearrangement joins TRBV5-1 to TRBJ2-5; 9 positions agree with TRBD2. V was clipped by 5 bases and J by 2 bases; unmatched bases: 7. The CDR3 is 15 residues long. In germline, CDR1 is SGHRS, CDR2 YFSETQ. The CDR3 DNA is TGCGCCAGCAGTATAGCGGGGGCAGGACAAGAGACCCAGTACTTC. Translated: CASSIAGAGQETQYF.

The rearrangement uses TRBV5-6 and TRBJ2-5; tentatively, D is TRBD2 (5 bases). V was shortened by 1 base and J by 1 base, with 8 bases between the two germline ends. Germline loops: CDR1 SGHDT, CDR2 YYEEEE. This CDR3 is 14 amino acids long. The CDR3 DNA reads TGTGCCAGCAGCTTGATGGGAGTCCAAGAGACCCAGTACTTC. Encoded protein: CASSLMGVQETQYF.

The chain joins TRBV3-1 (or the pseudogene TRBV3-2) to TRBJ1-1; D call uncertain. V was pared by 3 bases and J by 2 bases, with 4 bases between. The CDR3 extends over 12 amino acids. The germline V gene encodes CDR1 LGHDT and CDR2 YNNKEL (reference sequence). The CDR3 nucleotides read TGTGCCAGCAGCCAGGCCAACACTGAAGCTTTCTTT. This gives the protein CASSQANTEAFF.

The J gene is TRBJ2-1, the V gene TRBV15; 7 bases are shared with TRBD1. Germline CDR1 and CDR2: LNHNV and YYDKDF (reference sequence). CDR3 length: 15 amino acids. V lost 1 base to trimming and J lost 2 bases; unmatched junction nucleotides: 2. The CDR3 nucleotides read TGTGCCACCAGCAGAGGGCAGGGGGCCTACAATGAGCAGTTCTTC. It specifies CATSRGQGAYNEQFF.

V and J are TRBV5-5 and TRBJ2-1; 10 positions match TRBD2. In germline, CDR1 is SGHKS, CDR2 YYEKEE (reference sequence). The CDR3 is 16 residues long. The J segment lost 4 bases and the V segment lost 2 bases, leaving 6 bases of the junction unmatched. The chain's CDR3 is CASSLPTSGIYNEQFF. CDR3 DNA: TGTGCCAGCAGCTTACCAACTAGCGGGATTTACAATGAGCAGTTCTTC.

The chain joins TRBV2 to TRBJ1-4; 10 positions match TRBD1. Germline V gene lookup returns CDR1 SNHLY and CDR2 FYNNEI. The length of the CDR3 is 16 residues. J gave up 0 bases and V 6 bases, and 4 bases lay outside the gene matches. Here the CDR3 reads CASRGQGLATNEKLFF. The CDR3 DNA reads as TGTGCCAGCAGGGGACAGGGGTTAGCAACTAATGAAAAACTGTTTTTT.

The V call is TRBV18, the J call TRBJ2-3; TRBD2 is a possible D gene (6 bases). The CDR3 extends over 15 amino acids. Trimming left V 4 bases short and J 0 bases short, with 11 bases between. Germline V lookup: CDR1 KGHSH, CDR2 LQKENI. The CDR3 reads CASSLRAGSTDTQYF. For the CDR3, the DNA is TGTGCCAGCTCACTGAGAGCGGGCAGCACAGATACGCAGTATTTT. The variable domain in full, with the rest retrieved from reference TRBV18 and TRBJ2-3, is NAGVMQNPRHLVRRRGQEARLRCSPMKGHSHVYWYRQLPEEGLKFMVYLQKENIIDESGMPKERFSAEFPKEGPSILRIQQVVRGDSAAYFCASSLRAGSTDTQYFGPGTRLTVL.

J is TRBJ2-3 and V is TRBV10-3, with D perhaps matching TRBD2 (6 bases). The ends were cut back, 4 bases at V and 2 bases at J, with 22 bases in the middle. Germline V CDR1 and CDR2: ENHRY, SYGVKD. The length of the CDR3 is 18 residues. DNA for the CDR3: TGTGCCATCAGTGGGGGATCGTCGGTGCGGGGAAACACAGATACGCAGTATTTT. This codes for CAISGGSSVRGNTDTQYF.

V usage is TRBV7-2 and J usage is TRBJ2-7; D perhaps matches TRBD1 (6 bases). The CDR3 has 15 residues. The V gene's germline CDR1 is SGHTA and CDR2 FQGNSA. V was trimmed by 3 bases and J by 4 bases, leaving 16 bases between them. The DNA for the CDR3 is TGTGCCAGCAGCTTCCGACAGGATCCGGCATACGAGCAGTACGTC. This translates into CASSFRQDPAYEQYV.

The chain uses TRBV7-8 and TRBJ2-7; 9 nucleotides match TRBD1. The CDR3 is 21 residues long. Germline V lookup: CDR1 SGHVS, CDR2 FQNEAQ. J gave up 1 base and V 5 bases, and 24 bases lay outside the gene matches. The CDR3 DNA is TGTGCCAGCAGCCCCAGAGGCCCTGGTATCCGGGACAGGGACCCATCCTACGAGCAGTACGTC. Translation: CASSPRGPGIRDRDPSYEQYV.

V and J are TRBV7-9 and TRBJ2-4; 9 bases map to TRBD1. J gave up 9 bases and V 1 base, and 7 bases lay outside the gene matches. The CDR3 is made up of 15 amino acids. The germline gives CDR1 SEHNR, CDR2 FQNEAQ (reference sequence). In DNA, the CDR3 is TGTGCCAGCAGCTTAGTCGGGACAGGGTCTCCCATTCAGTACTTC. It specifies CASSLVGTGSPIQYF.

The CDR3 DNA reads TGTGCCAGCAGCGTACGGGGACAGGAGGGGGATACGCAGTATTTT. This sequence encodes CASSVRGQEGDTQYF. J is TRBJ2-3 and V is TRBV9; the match to TRBD1 covers 8 bases. J lost 6 bases, V lost 1 base, and 7 bases had no gene match. The CDR3 length is 15 residues. Germline V CDR1 and CDR2: SGDLS, YYNGEE.

Only one count was recorded for this clone. The chain has TRBV19 and TRBJ1-1; TRBD1 is a possible D gene (5 bases). CDR1 and CDR2 (germline): LNHDA, SQIVND (reference sequence). Trimming pared 3 bases from V and 5 bases from J, leaving 10 bases between. The CDR3 is made up of 13 amino acids. As DNA, the CDR3 is TGTGCCAGTAGTATTCAAGGGGCGACTGAAGCTTTCTTT. Encoded protein: CASSIQGATEAFF. The full variable domain, with the rest looked up from reference TRBV19 and TRBJ1-1, is DGGITQSPKYLFRKEGQNVTLSCEQNLNHDAMYWYRQDPGQGLRLIYYSQIVNDFQKGDIAEGYSVSREKKESFPLTVTSAQKNPTAFYLCASSIQGATEAFFGQGTRLTVV.

The chain has TRBV27 and TRBJ2-2; D may be TRBD2 (5 bases). This CDR3 contains 14 residues. Germline values: CDR1 MNHEY, CDR2 SMNVEV (reference sequence). With 6 bases removed from V and 7 bases from J, the gap between germline ends came to 15 bases. DNA of the CDR3: TGTGCCAGCAGCGGACGGAGGAGCGACGGGGAGCTGTTTTTT. Encoded protein: CASSGRRSDGELFF.

The rearrangement joins TRBV29-1 to TRBJ1-3; 8 nucleotides line up with TRBD1. Germline V lookup: CDR1 SQVTM, CDR2 ANQGSEA. The CDR3 totals 14 residues. Germline trimming cut 5 bases from V and 0 bases from J; bases unmatched to any gene: 3. CDR3 sequence (DNA): TGCAGCGTTACAGGGGGAGACTCTGGAAACACCATATATTTT. As protein: CSVTGGDSGNTIYF.

The sample holds a few counts of this clone. The chain combines TRBV7-2 with TRBJ2-5, with 7 bases lining up with TRBD1. V trimming: 5 bases; J trimming: 4 bases; junction bases outside the gene matches: 10. CDR1 and CDR2 from the germline V gene are SGHTA and FQGNSA. CDR3 size: 15 residues. CDR3 sequence (DNA): TGTGCCAGCAGCCGTCAGACAGGGCCGGGAGAGACCCAGTACTTC. This sequence encodes CASSRQTGPGETQYF.

This CDR3 reads CASSLVKGARDYGYTF. As DNA, the CDR3 is TGTGCCAGCAGCTTGGTCAAGGGGGCGCGGGACTATGGCTACACCTTC. The V gene is TRBV5-6, the J gene TRBJ1-2; TRBD1 matches 7 bases. CDR3 size: 16 residues. The V and J ends lost 0 bases and 3 bases, in that order; junction bases with no gene match: 8. Germline CDR1 reads SGHDT; CDR2 reads YYEEEE.

The CDR3 reads CASSFYGTGGSVTFF. The CDR3 nucleotides read TGCGCCAGCAGCTTTTACGGGACAGGGGGCTCTGTTACTTTCTTT. This rearrangement joins TRBV5-1 to TRBJ1-1; 12 bases align to TRBD1. The ends lost 2 bases at V and 12 bases at J; junction bases unmatched: 11. The CDR3 runs to 15 residues. Germline CDR1 reads SGHRS; CDR2 reads YFSETQ. The full variable domain, completed using reference TRBV5-1 and TRBJ1-1, is KAGVTQTPRYLIKTRGQQVTLSCSPISGHRSVSWYQQTPGQGLQFLFEYFSETQRNKGNFPGRFSGRQFSNSRSEMNVSTLELGDSALYLCASSFYGTGGSVTFFGQGTRLTVV.

The gene calls are TRBV5-6 and TRBJ1-6; 8 bases are shared with TRBD1. This CDR3 contains 14 residues. Germline V CDR1 and CDR2: SGHDT, YYEEEE. V trimming: 4 bases; J trimming: 7 bases; junction bases outside the gene matches: 4. The CDR3 nucleotides are TGTGCCAGCAGCCAGGACAGGGCGAATTCACCCCTCCACTTT. Translating it yields CASSQDRANSPLHF.

V is TRBV13 and J is TRBJ2-1; 9 bases match TRBD2. Germline V gene sequence: CDR1 PRHDT, CDR2 FYEKMQ (reference sequence). The CDR3 sequence is 16 residues long. Germline trimming cut 3 bases from V and 4 bases from J; bases unmatched to any gene: 7. The CDR3 nucleotides are TGTGCCAGCAGCTTCTATAGCGGGGGCGCTTACAATGAGCAGTTCTTC. Translation gives CASSFYSGGAYNEQFF.